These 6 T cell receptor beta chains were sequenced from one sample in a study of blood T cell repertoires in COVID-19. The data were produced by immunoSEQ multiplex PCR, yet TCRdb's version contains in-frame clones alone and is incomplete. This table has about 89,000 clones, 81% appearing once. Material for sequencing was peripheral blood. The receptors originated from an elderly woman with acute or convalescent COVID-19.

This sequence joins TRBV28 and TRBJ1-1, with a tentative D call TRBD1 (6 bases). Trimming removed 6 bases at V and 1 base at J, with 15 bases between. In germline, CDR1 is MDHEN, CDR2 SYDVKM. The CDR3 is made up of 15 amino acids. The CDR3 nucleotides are TGTGCCAGCAGCTTGACAGGAAGGAGGAACACTGAAGCTTTCTTT. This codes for CASSLTGRRNTEAFF.

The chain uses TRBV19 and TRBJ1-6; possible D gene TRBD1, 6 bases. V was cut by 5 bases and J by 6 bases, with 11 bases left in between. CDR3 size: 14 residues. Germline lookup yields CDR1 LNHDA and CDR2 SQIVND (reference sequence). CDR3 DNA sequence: TGTGCCAGTAGTCGGAGAGGGGGTAATTCACCCCTCCACTTT. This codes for CASSRRGGNSPLHF.

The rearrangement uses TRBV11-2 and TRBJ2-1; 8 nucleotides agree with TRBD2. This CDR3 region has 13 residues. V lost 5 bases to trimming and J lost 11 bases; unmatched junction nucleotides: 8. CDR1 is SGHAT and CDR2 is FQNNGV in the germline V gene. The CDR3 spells CASSPRGGPKQFF. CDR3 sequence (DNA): TGTGCCAGCAGCCCCCGGGGGGGCCCGAAGCAGTTCTTC.

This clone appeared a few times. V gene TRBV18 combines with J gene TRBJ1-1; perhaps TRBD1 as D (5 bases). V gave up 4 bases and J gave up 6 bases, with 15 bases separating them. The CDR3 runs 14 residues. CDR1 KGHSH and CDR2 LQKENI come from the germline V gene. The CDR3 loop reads CASSRDSPSPEAFF. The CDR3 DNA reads TGTGCCAGCTCACGAGACAGCCCGAGCCCTGAAGCTTTCTTT.

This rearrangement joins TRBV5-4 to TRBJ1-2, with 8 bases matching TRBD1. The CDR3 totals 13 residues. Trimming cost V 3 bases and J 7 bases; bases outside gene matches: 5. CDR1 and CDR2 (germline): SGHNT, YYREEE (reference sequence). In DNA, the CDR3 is TGTGCCAGCAGCTACGACAGGGGTGGTGGCTACACCTTC. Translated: CASSYDRGGGYTF.

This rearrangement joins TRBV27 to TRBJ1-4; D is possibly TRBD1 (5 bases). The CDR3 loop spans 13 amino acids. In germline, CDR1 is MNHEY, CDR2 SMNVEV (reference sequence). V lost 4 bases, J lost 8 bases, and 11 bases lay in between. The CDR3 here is CASSSGLREKLFF. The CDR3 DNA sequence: TGTGCCAGCAGTTCAGGGTTACGAGAAAAACTGTTTTTT.